The rows below give T cell receptor beta chains drawn from one sample of a study of neoadjuvant anti-PD-1 for oral cavity cancer. This table comes from immunoSEQ multiplex PCR, and its TCRdb copy is limited to in-frame clones, with some not included. Of about 16,000 clones in the sample, roughly 66% are singletons; the top ten hold 2% to 3%. The sample was PBMCs, taken before nivolumab (anti-PD-1) treatment. The origin of the receptors is a person aged 35 to 85 with oral cavity squamous cell carcinoma. Each CDR3 is given without its conserved first and last residue. Each record gives: J gene, V gene, CDR3 protein.

J gene: TRBJ2-7; V gene: TRBV5-5; CDR3 protein: ASSFRTDGIYEQY
J gene: TRBJ1-1; V gene: TRBV7-6; CDR3 protein: ASRLEPSGNTEAF
J gene: TRBJ2-7; V gene: TRBV7-9; CDR3 protein: ASSAMGQDSSYEQY
J gene: TRBJ1-2; V gene: TRBV29-1; CDR3 protein: SVGQGDGYT
J gene: TRBJ2-3; V gene: TRBV7-8; CDR3 protein: ASSLTVQGRGLSTDTQY
J gene: TRBJ1-1; V gene: TRBV6-6; CDR3 protein: ASSIRDRRTEAF
J gene: TRBJ2-3; V gene: TRBV5-1; CDR3 protein: ASSQGTSGYTDTQY
J gene: TRBJ1-2; V gene: TRBV2; CDR3 protein: ASSASSNYGYT
J gene: TRBJ1-2; V gene: TRBV27; CDR3 protein: ASRGQGITGYT
J gene: TRBJ2-7; V gene: TRBV20-1; CDR3 protein: SGRDYEQY
J gene: TRBJ1-5; V gene: TRBV5-4; CDR3 protein: ASSQGTEGNQPQH
J gene: TRBJ1-1; V gene: TRBV6-5; CDR3 protein: ASSFGRDTEAF
J gene: TRBJ2-7; V gene: TRBV11-2; CDR3 protein: ASSSLISGAGRSYEQY
J gene: TRBJ2-5; V gene: TRBV7-6; CDR3 protein: ASSLGTGGQETQY
J gene: TRBJ2-7; V gene: TRBV10-2; CDR3 protein: ASSESTTGNYEQY
J gene: TRBJ2-5; V gene: TRBV7-8; CDR3 protein: ASSRTDRVQETQY
J gene: TRBJ1-3; V gene: TRBV4-1; CDR3 protein: ASSPGQLSGNTIY
J gene: TRBJ2-3; V gene: TRBV4-1; CDR3 protein: ASSQEQGLAGKTSTDTQY
J gene: TRBJ2-3; V gene: TRBV27; CDR3 protein: ASSSISSGGTDTQY
J gene: TRBJ2-3; V gene: TRBV5-6; CDR3 protein: ASSSILGGLPNTDTQY
J gene: TRBJ2-3; V gene: TRBV27; CDR3 protein: ASRVLGTDTQY
J gene: TRBJ1-2; V gene: TRBV6-6; CDR3 protein: ASSYQEGGYGYT
J gene: TRBJ1-5; V gene: TRBV7-8; CDR3 protein: ASSLGARGPRQPQH